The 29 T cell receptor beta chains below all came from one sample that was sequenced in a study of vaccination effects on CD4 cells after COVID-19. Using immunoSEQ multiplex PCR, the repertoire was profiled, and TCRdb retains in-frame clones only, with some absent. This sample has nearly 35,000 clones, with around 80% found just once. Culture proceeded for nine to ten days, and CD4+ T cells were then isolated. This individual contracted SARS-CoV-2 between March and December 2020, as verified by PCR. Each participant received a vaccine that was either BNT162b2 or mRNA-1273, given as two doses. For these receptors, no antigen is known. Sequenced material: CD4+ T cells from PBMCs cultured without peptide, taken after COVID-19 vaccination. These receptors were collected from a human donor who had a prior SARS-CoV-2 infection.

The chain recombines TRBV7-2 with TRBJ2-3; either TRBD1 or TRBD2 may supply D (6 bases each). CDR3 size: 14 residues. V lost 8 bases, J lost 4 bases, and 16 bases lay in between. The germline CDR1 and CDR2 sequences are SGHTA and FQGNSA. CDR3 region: CASAQEGGPDTQYF. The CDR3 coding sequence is TGTGCCAGCGCCCAAGAGGGGGGACCAGATACGCAGTATTTT.

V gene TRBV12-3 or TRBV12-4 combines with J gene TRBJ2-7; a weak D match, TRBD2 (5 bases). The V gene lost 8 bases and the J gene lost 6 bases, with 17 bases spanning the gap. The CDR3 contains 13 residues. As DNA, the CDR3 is TGTGCCAGCTGCCGTGGGCTAGCTGGCGAGCAGTACTTC. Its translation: CASCRGLAGEQYF.

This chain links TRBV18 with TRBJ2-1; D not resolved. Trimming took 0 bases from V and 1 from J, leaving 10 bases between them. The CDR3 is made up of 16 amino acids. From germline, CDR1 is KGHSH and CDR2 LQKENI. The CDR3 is CASSPPFISSYNEQFF. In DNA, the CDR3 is TGTGCCAGCTCACCACCGTTCATAAGTTCCTACAATGAGCAGTTCTTC.

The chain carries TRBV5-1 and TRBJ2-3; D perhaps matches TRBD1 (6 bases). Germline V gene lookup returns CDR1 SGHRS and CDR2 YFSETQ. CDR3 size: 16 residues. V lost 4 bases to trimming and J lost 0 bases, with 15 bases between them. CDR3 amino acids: CASSGPDSSSTDTQYF. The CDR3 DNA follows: TGCGCCAGCAGCGGACCGGACAGCTCTAGCACAGATACGCAGTATTTT.

Here the CDR3 reads CASSLDGSSGNTIYF. The CDR3 region has the DNA TGTGCCAGCAGCTTAGACGGAAGCTCTGGAAACACCATATATTTT. V and J are TRBV11-3 and TRBJ1-3, with D unclear. This CDR3 region has 15 residues. Germline values: CDR1 SGHNT, CDR2 YENEEA. V was pared by 0 bases and J by 0 bases, with 6 bases between.

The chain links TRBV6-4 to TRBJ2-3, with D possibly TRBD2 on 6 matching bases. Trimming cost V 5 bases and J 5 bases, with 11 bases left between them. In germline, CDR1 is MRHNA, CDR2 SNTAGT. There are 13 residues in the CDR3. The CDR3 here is CASSPGLRDTQYF. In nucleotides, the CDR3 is TGTGCCAGCAGTCCGGGACTCCGAGATACGCAGTATTTT.

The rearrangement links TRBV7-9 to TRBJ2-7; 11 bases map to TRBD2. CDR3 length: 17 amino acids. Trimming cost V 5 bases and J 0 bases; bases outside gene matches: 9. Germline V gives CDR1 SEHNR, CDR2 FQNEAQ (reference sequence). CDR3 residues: CASSPLTSGKSSYEQYF. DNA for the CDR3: TGTGCCAGCAGCCCCTTGACTAGCGGGAAGAGCTCCTACGAGCAGTACTTC.

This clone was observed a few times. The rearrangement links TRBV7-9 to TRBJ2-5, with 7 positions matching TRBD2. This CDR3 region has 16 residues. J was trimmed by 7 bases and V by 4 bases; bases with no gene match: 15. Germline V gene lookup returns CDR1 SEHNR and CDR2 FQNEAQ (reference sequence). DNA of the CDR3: TGTGCCAGCAGCTCGGACTTAGATTTCCGCGGGGGGACCCAGTACTTC. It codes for CASSSDLDFRGGTQYF.

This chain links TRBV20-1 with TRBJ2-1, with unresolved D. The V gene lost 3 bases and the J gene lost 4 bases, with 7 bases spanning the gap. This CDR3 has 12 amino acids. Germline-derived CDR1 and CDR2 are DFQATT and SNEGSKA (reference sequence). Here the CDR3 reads CSASFSYNEQFF. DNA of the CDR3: TGCAGTGCTAGTTTTTCTTACAATGAGCAGTTCTTC.

CDR3 region: CAWIFSTGTAGGYTF. The CDR3 DNA follows: TGTGCCTGGATCTTCAGTACCGGGACGGCGGGTGGCTACACCTTC. This sequence joins TRBV30 and TRBJ1-2; weak D call: TRBD1 (5 bases). With 4 bases removed from V and 7 bases from J, the gap between germline ends came to 22 bases. The CDR3 covers 15 residues. Germline V gene data show CDR1 as GTSNPN and CDR2 as SVGIG (reference sequence). The full variable domain, in which reference TRBV30 and TRBJ1-2 provide the parts outside the CDR3, is SQTIHQWPATLVQPVGSPLSLECTVEGTSNPNLYWYRQAAGRGLQLLFYSVGIGQISSEVPQNLSASRPQDRQFILSSKKLLLSDSGFYLCAWIFSTGTAGGYTFGSGTRLTVV.

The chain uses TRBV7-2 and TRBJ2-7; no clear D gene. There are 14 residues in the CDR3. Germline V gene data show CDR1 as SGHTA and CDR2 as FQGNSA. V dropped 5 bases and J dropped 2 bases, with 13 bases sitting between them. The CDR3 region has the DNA TGTGCCAGCAGCCTTAACTTAGGCGCCTACGAGCAGTACTTC. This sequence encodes CASSLNLGAYEQYF.

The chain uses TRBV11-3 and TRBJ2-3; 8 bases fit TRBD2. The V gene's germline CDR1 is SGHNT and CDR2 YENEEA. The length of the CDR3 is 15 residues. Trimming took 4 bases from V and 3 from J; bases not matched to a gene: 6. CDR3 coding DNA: TGTGCCAGCAGCTCCAGGACTAGCTTTACAGATACGCAGTATTTT. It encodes CASSSRTSFTDTQYF.

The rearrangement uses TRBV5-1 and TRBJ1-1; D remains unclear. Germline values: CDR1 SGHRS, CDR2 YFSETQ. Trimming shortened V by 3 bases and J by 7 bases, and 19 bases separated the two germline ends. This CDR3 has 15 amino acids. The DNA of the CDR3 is TGCGCCAGCAGCTGGGCCAGCCACGTGTACAATGAAGCTTTCTTT. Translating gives CASSWASHVYNEAFF.

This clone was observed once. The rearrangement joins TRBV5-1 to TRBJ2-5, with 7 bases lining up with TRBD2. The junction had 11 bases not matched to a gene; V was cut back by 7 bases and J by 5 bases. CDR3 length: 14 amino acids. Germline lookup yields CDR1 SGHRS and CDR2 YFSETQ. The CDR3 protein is CASQTGEGLETQYF. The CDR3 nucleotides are TGCGCCAGCCAAACGGGGGAGGGACTGGAGACCCAGTACTTC.

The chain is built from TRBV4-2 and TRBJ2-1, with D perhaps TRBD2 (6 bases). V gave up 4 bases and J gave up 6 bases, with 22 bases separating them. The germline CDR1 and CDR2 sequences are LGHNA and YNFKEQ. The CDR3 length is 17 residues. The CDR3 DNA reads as TGTGCCAGCAGCCCGACGATTTTCTACGGGAGCGTCAATGAGCAGTTCTTC. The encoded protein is CASSPTIFYGSVNEQFF.

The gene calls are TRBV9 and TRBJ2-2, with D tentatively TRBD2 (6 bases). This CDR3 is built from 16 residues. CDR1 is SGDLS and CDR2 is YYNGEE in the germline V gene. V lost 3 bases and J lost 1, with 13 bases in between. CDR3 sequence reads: CASSERDLQNTGELFF. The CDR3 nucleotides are TGTGCCAGCAGCGAGAGGGACTTACAGAACACCGGGGAGCTGTTTTTT.

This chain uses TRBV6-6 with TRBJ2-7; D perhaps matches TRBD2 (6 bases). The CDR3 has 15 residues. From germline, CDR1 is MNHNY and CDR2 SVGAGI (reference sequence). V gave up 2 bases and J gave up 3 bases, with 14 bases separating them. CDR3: CASSYGGTDNYEQYF. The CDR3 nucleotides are TGTGCCAGCAGTTACGGGGGGACGGACAACTACGAGCAGTACTTC.

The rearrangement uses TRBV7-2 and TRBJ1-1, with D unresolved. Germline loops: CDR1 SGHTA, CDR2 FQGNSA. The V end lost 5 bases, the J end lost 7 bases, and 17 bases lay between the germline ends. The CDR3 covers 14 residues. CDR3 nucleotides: TGTGCCAGCAGCCCAGACTACTATGTCAGTGAAGCTTTCTTT. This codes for CASSPDYYVSEAFF. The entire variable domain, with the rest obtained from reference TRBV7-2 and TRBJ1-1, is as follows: GAGVSQSPSNKVTEKGKDVELRCDPISGHTALYWYRQSLGQGLEFLIYFQGNSAPDKSGLPSDRFSAERTGGSVSTLTIQRTQQEDSAVYLCASSPDYYVSEAFFGQGTRLTVV.

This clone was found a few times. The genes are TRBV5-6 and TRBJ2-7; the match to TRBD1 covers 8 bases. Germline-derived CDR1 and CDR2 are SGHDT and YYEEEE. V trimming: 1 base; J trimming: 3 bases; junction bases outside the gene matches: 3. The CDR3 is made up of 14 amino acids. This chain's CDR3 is CASSLIGQGYEQYF. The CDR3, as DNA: TGTGCCAGCAGCTTGATCGGACAGGGCTACGAGCAGTACTTC.

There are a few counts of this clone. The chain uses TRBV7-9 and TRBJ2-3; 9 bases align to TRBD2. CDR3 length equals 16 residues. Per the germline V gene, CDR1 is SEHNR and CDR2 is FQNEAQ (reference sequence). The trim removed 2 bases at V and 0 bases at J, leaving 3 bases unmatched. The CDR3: CASSLFTSGSTDTQYF. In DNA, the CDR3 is TGTGCCAGCAGCTTATTTACTAGCGGGAGCACAGATACGCAGTATTTT.

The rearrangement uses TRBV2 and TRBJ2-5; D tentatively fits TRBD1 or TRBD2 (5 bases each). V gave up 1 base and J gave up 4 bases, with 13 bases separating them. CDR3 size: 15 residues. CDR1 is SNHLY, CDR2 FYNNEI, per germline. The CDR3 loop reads CASSEVRGLAETQYF. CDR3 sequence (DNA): TGTGCCAGCAGTGAAGTACGGGGCCTAGCAGAGACCCAGTACTTC.

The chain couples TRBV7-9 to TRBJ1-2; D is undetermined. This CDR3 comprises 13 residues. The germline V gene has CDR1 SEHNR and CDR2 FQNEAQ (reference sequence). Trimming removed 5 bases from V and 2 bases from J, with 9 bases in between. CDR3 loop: CASSRTGNYGYTF. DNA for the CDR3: TGTGCCAGCAGCCGGACGGGGAACTATGGCTACACCTTC.

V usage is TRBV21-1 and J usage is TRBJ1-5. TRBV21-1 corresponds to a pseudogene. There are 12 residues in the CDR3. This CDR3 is CASSKWALRGNF. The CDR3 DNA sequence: TGTGCCAGCAGCAAATGGGCCCTGCGCGGGAATTTT.

The CDR3 reads CASSLGGLAEAGDDTQYF. The CDR3 bases are TGCGCCAGCAGCTTGGGCGGGTTAGCGGAGGCGGGGGATGATACGCAGTATTTT. The rearrangement joins TRBV5-1 to TRBJ2-3, with 7 bases matching TRBD2. Germline lookup yields CDR1 SGHRS and CDR2 YFSETQ. CDR3 length: 18 residues. Germline trimming cut 0 bases from V and 6 bases from J; bases unmatched to any gene: 16.

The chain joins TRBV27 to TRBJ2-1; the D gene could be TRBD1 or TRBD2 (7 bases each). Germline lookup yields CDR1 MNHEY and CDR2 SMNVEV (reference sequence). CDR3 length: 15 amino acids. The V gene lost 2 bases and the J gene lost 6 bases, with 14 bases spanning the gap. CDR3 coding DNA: TGTGCCAGCAGTTTAGGGCAGGGGGGGATCAATGAGCAGTTCTTC. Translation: CASSLGQGGINEQFF.

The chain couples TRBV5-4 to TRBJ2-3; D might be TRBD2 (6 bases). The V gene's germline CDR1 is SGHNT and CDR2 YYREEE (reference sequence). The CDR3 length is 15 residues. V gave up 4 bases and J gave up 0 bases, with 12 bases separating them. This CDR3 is CASSPVAASTDTQYF. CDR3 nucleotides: TGTGCCAGCAGCCCTGTAGCGGCTAGCACAGATACGCAGTATTTT.

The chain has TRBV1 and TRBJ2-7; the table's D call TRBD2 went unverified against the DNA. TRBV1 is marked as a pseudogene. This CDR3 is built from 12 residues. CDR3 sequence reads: CTSSQLAGEQYF. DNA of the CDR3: TGCACCAGCAGCCAACTAGCGGGAGAGCAGTACTTC.

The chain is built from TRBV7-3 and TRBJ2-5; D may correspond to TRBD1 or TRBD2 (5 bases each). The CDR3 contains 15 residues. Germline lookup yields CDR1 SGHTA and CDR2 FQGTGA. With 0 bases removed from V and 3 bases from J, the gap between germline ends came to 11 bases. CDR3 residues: CASSLTRGPEETQYF. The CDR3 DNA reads TGTGCCAGCAGCTTAACTCGGGGCCCTGAAGAGACCCAGTACTTC.

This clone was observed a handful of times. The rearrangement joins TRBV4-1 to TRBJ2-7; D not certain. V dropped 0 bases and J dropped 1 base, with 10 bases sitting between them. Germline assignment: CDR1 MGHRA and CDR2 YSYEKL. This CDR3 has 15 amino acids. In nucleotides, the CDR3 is TGCGCCAGCAGCCAAGAGATAACAGATTCCTACGAGCAGTACTTC. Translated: CASSQEITDSYEQYF.